This is a list of T cell receptor beta chains from one sample in a study of T-cell reconstitution after alpha-beta-depleted transplantation in children. TCRdb analysed the PCR reads with MiXCR anew, one entry per CDR3 protein. The repertoire holds approximately 800,000 distinct CDR3 sequences, with roughly 15% as singletons. Source: PBMCs, mostly from graft donor cells, taken 360 days after TCRalphabeta/CD19-depleted stem cell transplant. These receptors all come from a male patient younger than 18 who had a stem cell transplant for acute lymphoblastic leukemia, so the T cells may come from the graft donor. Each CDR3 is given with its conserved first and last residue. The D gene is left open where the match is weak. Size is omitted from some rows. Given values are once, few, many or a class for expanded clones.

length	V	J	D	size	DNA	CDR3
16	TRBV7-2	TRBJ2-7	TRBD1	few	TGTGCCAGCAGCACCGCCGGGACAGGGGCCTCCTACGAGCAGTACTTC	CASSTAGTGASYEQYF
15	TRBV28	TRBJ2-1	NA	few	TGTGCCACCAAACTGCGGGACAGCTCCTACAATGAGCAGTTCTTC	CATKLRDSSYNEQFF
14	TRBV12-3/TRBV12-4	TRBJ2-7	NA	NA	TGTGCCAGCAGTTCCCCTAGCGAGCCCTACGAGCAGTACTTC	CASSSPSEPYEQYF
15	TRBV4-1	TRBJ2-1	TRBD1	many	TGCGCCAGCAGCCAACCCAGAAACAGGGGAAATGAGCAGTTCTTC	CASSQPRNRGNEQFF
16	TRBV15	TRBJ2-1	NA	once	TGTGCCACCAGCAGAAGCAAGGTGGCCAGTTCTAATGAGCAGTTCTTC	CATSRSKVASSNEQFF
22	TRBV2	TRBJ2-1	TRBD2	NA	TGTGCCAGCAGTGAACGTAAGGTCGGCTCAGACACCCGGGCGCGGGGAGGGTTTGAGCAGTTCTTC	CASSERKVGSDTRARGGFEQFF
14	TRBV20-1	TRBJ1-2	NA	NA	TGCAGTGCTAGCTCGACCGGGACGGACTATGGCTACACCTTC	CSASSTGTDYGYTF
11	TRBV27	TRBJ1-4	NA	few	TGTGCCAGCAGGGGCTATGAAAAACTGTTTTTT	CASRGYEKLFF
17	TRBV20-1	TRBJ2-7	NA	few	TGCAGTGCTAGAGCTAAGGAAAGGCGGGTACTTTTCTACGAGCAGTACTTC	CSARAKERRVLFYEQYF
17	TRBV3-1	TRBJ2-5	TRBD1	NA	TGTGCCAGCAGCCAAGAGTTCGGACAGGGGGCGAAAGAGACCCAGTACTTC	CASSQEFGQGAKETQYF
14	TRBV20-1	TRBJ2-5	TRBD2	NA	TGCAGTGCTAGAGATTACGGGGGGGAAGAGACCCAGTACTTC	CSARDYGGEETQYF
15	TRBV7-2	TRBJ2-3	TRBD2	few	TGTGCCAGCAGCTTAGTAGTGGGACTAGCAGATACGCAGTATTTT	CASSLVVGLADTQYF
15	TRBV5-1	TRBJ2-1	TRBD2	NA	TGCGCCAGCGGACTACTAGCGGGAGGTGTGAATGAGCAGTTCTTC	CASGLLAGGVNEQFF
16	TRBV5-1	TRBJ2-7	NA	NA	TGCGCCAGCAGCTTCGCGGGGGCCTCCCGCTCCTACGAGCAGTACTTC	CASSFAGASRSYEQYF
14	TRBV25-1	TRBJ2-5	NA	few	TGTGCCAGCAGTGAAGGTCACGGGGTAGAGACCCAGTACTTC	CASSEGHGVETQYF
14	TRBV5-1	TRBJ2-5	NA	NA	TGCGCCAGCAGCTCATCTAGCTGGCAAGAGACCCAGTACTTC	CASSSSSWQETQYF
14	TRBV12-3/TRBV12-4	TRBJ2-1	NA	many	TGTGCCAGCAGTTTAGGCGTCCTGGGGGATGAGCAGTTCTTC	CASSLGVLGDEQFF
17	TRBV4-1	TRBJ2-7	TRBD1	few	TGCGCCAGCAGCCAACTGGGCCGGGACAGGGGATTGTACGAGCAGTACTTC	CASSQLGRDRGLYEQYF
14	TRBV11-2	TRBJ2-6	NA	NA	TGTGCCAGCCAGGGCCGTTCTGGGGCCAACGTCCTGACTTTC	CASQGRSGANVLTF
15	TRBV4-1	TRBJ2-7	NA	few	TGCGCCAGCAGCCCCCGGGAGCCTGGGTCCTACGAGCAGTACTTC	CASSPREPGSYEQYF
12	TRBV24-1	TRBJ2-5	TRBD1	NA	TGTGCCACCAGTGACGGACAGGAAACCCAGTACTTC	CATSDGQETQYF
14	TRBV10-2	TRBJ2-1	TRBD2	few	TGCGCCAGCAGGGGACTAGCCGAGTACAATGAGCAGTTCTTC	CASRGLAEYNEQFF
13	TRBV27	TRBJ2-5	NA	few	TGTGCCAGCAGTTTAGAGGGGACAGAGACCCAGTACTTC	CASSLEGTETQYF
14	TRBV25-1	TRBJ1-2	TRBD1	few	TGTGCCAGCAGTGAATTTGGGACAGGGTATGGCTACACCTTC	CASSEFGTGYGYTF
15	TRBV5-1	TRBJ2-3	NA	many	TGCGCCAGCAGCACCGGGACTGGCCCCACAGATACGCAGTATTTT	CASSTGTGPTDTQYF
15	TRBV2	TRBJ2-1	NA	NA	TGTGCCAGCAGTGGGGACCTCGACTCCTACAATGAGCAGTTCTTC	CASSGDLDSYNEQFF
15	TRBV4-2	TRBJ2-7	TRBD1	few	TGTGCCAGCAGCCAAGAGGGACAGAGAGCCTACGAGCAGTACTTC	CASSQEGQRAYEQYF
14	TRBV5-1	TRBJ2-1	NA	few	TGCGCCAGCTTAAGCGGAGGGGATTACAATGAGCAGTTCTTC	CASLSGGDYNEQFF
15	TRBV15	TRBJ1-2	NA	NA	TGTGCCACCAGCAGCCAGGTTACGGGACACTATGGCTACACCTTC	CATSSQVTGHYGYTF
14	TRBV20-1	TRBJ1-1	NA	NA	TGCAGTGCTAGCCGGGACGGGGGATTAACTGAAGCTTTCTTT	CSASRDGGLTEAFF
12	TRBV7-9	TRBJ2-7	TRBD1	NA	TGTGCCACCCAGGGACAGCCTTACGAGCAGTACTTC	CATQGQPYEQYF
13	TRBV14	TRBJ2-5	NA	few	TGTGCCAGCAGCCACTTATCACAAGAGACCCAGTACTTC	CASSHLSQETQYF
13	TRBV5-1	TRBJ2-1	TRBD2	few	TGCGCCAGCAGTCCAGCGGGAAAGGATGAGCAGTTCTTC	CASSPAGKDEQFF
14	TRBV4-2	TRBJ2-1	NA	NA	TGTGCCAGCAGCCAGATTCACCTGGCCAATGAGCAGTTCTTC	CASSQIHLANEQFF
12	TRBV15	TRBJ2-5	NA	few	TGTGCCACCAGCAGAGATTGGGAGACCCAGTACTTC	CATSRDWETQYF
13	TRBV29-1	TRBJ2-1	TRBD2	NA	TGCAGCGCACGACTAGCGGGTTACAATGAGCAGTTCTTC	CSARLAGYNEQFF
13	TRBV12-3/TRBV12-4	TRBJ1-2	TRBD1	few	TGTGCCAGCAGTTACCGGGACAGGGACGGCTACACCTTC	CASSYRDRDGYTF
15	TRBV5-1	TRBJ2-7	NA	few	TGCGCCAGCAGCTTTCCCGGGACCTCCCCCTACGAGCAGTACTTC	CASSFPGTSPYEQYF
15	TRBV12-3/TRBV12-4	TRBJ2-2	NA	NA	TGTGCCAGCAGTTTATCCAGTTGGAACACCGGGGAGCTGTTTTTT	CASSLSSWNTGELFF
14	TRBV7-9	TRBJ2-5	TRBD1	NA	TGTGCCAGCAGCTCGGGACAGGGATTCGAGACCCAGTACTTC	CASSSGQGFETQYF
15	TRBV5-1	TRBJ2-1	NA	few	TGCGCCAGCAGCTTGGACGGGGTTATCTACAATGAGCAGTTCTTC	CASSLDGVIYNEQFF
18	TRBV4-1	TRBJ2-7	NA	few	TGCGCCAGCAGTCTAAGTCCCCTTAGCGGAGTCAAACCCTACGAGCAGTACTTC	CASSLSPLSGVKPYEQYF
15	TRBV6-1	TRBJ2-7	NA	NA	TGTGCCAGCAGTGAAGGGCCAGCGTTCACCTACGAGCAGTACTTC	CASSEGPAFTYEQYF
16	TRBV29-1	TRBJ2-3	TRBD2	many	TGCAGCGTAAGCGGGGGTGACTACCCTAGCACAGATACGCAGTATTTT	CSVSGGDYPSTDTQYF
12	TRBV3-1	TRBJ2-1	NA	few	TGTGCCAGCAGCCCTATCGCAAATGAGCAGTTCTTC	CASSPIANEQFF
16	TRBV30	TRBJ1-5	NA	NA	TGTGCCTGGAGTGGCCGGTTTTATGATGGCAATCAGCCCCAGCATTTT	CAWSGRFYDGNQPQHF
16	TRBV9	TRBJ2-3	TRBD2	NA	TGTGCCAGCAGCGTAGTGCGGGAGGCTCCCACAGATACGCAGTATTTT	CASSVVREAPTDTQYF
13	TRBV27	TRBJ2-7	NA	NA	TGTGCCAGCAGTCGAGAGGCCTCCTACGAGCAGTACTTC	CASSREASYEQYF
15	TRBV5-1	TRBJ2-3	NA	many	TGCGCCAGCAGCTCTCGACAGGCGAGCACAGATACGCAGTATTTT	CASSSRQASTDTQYF
17	TRBV4-1	TRBJ2-7	TRBD2	NA	TGCGCCAGCAGCCTCGGGGTAGCGGGGGATCCAGCCTACGAGCAGTACTTC	CASSLGVAGDPAYEQYF
18	TRBV4-1	TRBJ2-1	TRBD2	NA	TGCGCCAGCAGCCCCACAGGCGGGAGACCCCGCCGACCATGGGAGCAGTTCTTC	CASSPTGGRPRRPWEQFF
14	TRBV5-1	TRBJ1-2	TRBD1	few	TGCGCCAGCAGCTTGAAAGGTCAGGGGGCCGGCTACACCTTC	CASSLKGQGAGYTF
15	TRBV12-3/TRBV12-4	TRBJ2-3	TRBD1	many	TGTGCCAGCATCAAAAGACAGGGGGCGCCTTTAGCGCAGTATTTT	CASIKRQGAPLAQYF
15	TRBV4-1	TRBJ1-5	NA	few	TGCGCCAGCAGCCTCGGGGGGGGACTCAATCAGCCCCAGCATTTT	CASSLGGGLNQPQHF
14	TRBV20-1	TRBJ2-1	NA	NA	TGCAGTGCTAGTCGACGCCCGACCTACAATGAGCAGTTCTTC	CSASRRPTYNEQFF